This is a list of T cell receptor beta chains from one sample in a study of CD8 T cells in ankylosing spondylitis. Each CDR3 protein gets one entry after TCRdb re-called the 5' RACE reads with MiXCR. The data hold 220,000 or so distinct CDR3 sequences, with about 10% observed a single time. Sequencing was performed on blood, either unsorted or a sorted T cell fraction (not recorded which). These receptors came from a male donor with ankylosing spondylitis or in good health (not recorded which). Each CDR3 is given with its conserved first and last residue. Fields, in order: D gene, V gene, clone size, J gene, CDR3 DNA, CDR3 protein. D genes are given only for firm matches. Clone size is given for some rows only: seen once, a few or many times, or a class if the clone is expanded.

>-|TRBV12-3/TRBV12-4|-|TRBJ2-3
TGTGCCAGCAGCCCATCTCGGAAAGAACATACGCAGTATTTT
CASSPSRKEHTQYF
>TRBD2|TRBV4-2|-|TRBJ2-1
TGTGCCAGCAGCCAAGATGCAAGCGGGGGGTTCAATGAGCAGTTCTTC
CASSQDASGGFNEQFF
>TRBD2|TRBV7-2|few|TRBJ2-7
TGTGCCAGCAGCCCAGACGGGGGACTAGGGGTAAGCTACGAGCAGTACTTC
CASSPDGGLGVSYEQYF
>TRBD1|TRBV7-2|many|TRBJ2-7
TGTGCCAGCAGCTCCCGAACAGGGGAACGGAACGAGCAGTACTTC
CASSSRTGERNEQYF
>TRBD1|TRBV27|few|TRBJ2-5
TGTGCCAGCAGTTGGGACAGGGGAGGGCAAGAGACCCAGTACTTC
CASSWDRGGQETQYF
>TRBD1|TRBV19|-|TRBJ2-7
TGTGCCAGTAGTGCCCAGGGACAGGGGGACTACGAGCAGTACTTC
CASSAQGQGDYEQYF
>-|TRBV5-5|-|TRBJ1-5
TGTGCCAGCAGCTTGATGTCAGGGGTCGGCAGGCAGCCCCAGCATTTT
CASSLMSGVGRQPQHF
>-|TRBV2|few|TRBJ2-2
TGTGCCGCCAAGCGGGTCTCGAACACCGGGGAGCTGTTTTTT
CAAKRVSNTGELFF
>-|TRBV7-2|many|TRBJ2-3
TGTGCCAGCAGCTTGTTCAGGGAATTATTAGTTGATACGCAGTATTTT
CASSLFRELLVDTQYF
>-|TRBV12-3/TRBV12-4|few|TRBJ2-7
TGTGCCAGCAGTTTAGCAGGGGCCTGGGTGTTC
CASSLAGAWVF
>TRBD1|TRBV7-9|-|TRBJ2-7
TGTGCCAGCAGCTTAGCTTGGGGACAGGGAGGCGAGCAGTACTTC
CASSLAWGQGGEQYF
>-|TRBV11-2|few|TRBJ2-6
TGTGCCAGCAGCCTTTTTTTGGGTCTAGGTGGGGCCAACGTCCTGACTTTC
CASSLFLGLGGANVLTF
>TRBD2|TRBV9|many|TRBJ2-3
TGTGCCAGCAGCGTGGCAGCGGGGACGGGAGATACGCAGTATTTT
CASSVAAGTGDTQYF
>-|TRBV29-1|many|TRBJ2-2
TGCAGCGTTGACCCAGGGGTGAACACCGGGGAGCTGTTTTTT
CSVDPGVNTGELFF
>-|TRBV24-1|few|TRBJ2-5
TGTGCCACGAGGGGGGGAGGAGAGACCCAGTACTTC
CATRGGGETQYF
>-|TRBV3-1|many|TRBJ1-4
TGTGCCAGCAGCCCTTCCGCAACTAATGAAAAACTGTTTTTT
CASSPSATNEKLFF
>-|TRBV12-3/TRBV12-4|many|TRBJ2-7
TGTGCCAGCAGATTAGGGACACTGGACGAGCAGTACTTC
CASRLGTLDEQYF
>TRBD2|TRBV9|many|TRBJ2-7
TGTGCCAGCAGCGTAGATCAGGCTAGCGGATACTACGAGCAGTACTTC
CASSVDQASGYYEQYF
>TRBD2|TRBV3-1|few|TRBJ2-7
TGTGCCAGCAGCCATCCAGCGGGGTCCTACGAGCAGTACTTC
CASSHPAGSYEQYF
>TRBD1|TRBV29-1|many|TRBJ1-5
TGCAGCGTGGCCGGGACAGGGGGCAATCAGCCCCAGCATTTT
CSVAGTGGNQPQHF
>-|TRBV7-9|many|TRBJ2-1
TGTGCCAGCAGCTTAATCCAGGGTGGGGTCAATGAGCAGTTCTTC
CASSLIQGGVNEQFF
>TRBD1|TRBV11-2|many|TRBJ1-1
TGTGCCAGCAGCTTAGATAGACAGGGGGGCACTGAAGCTTTCTTT
CASSLDRQGGTEAFF
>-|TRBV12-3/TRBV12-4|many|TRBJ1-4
TGTGCCAGCAGTGAAAAGAAATCAGGGGAAAAACTGTTTTTT
CASSEKKSGEKLFF
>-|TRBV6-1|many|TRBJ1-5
TGTGCCAGCAGTGGACAGTCCAGCAATCAGCCCCAGCATTTT
CASSGQSSNQPQHF
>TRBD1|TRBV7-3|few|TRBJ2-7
TGTGCCAGCAGCTTATTCGGCTCGGACAGGGTCCCCTACGAGCAGTACTTC
CASSLFGSDRVPYEQYF
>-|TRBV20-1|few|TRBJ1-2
TGCAGTGCCCCCCCGGGGGGGCAGTGGTATGGCTACACCTTC
CSAPPGGQWYGYTF
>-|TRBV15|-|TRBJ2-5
TGTGCCACCAGCAGAGGTGGGGGGAACTGGCAAGAGACCCAGTACTTC
CATSRGGGNWQETQYF